Listed below are T cell receptor beta chains from one sample, sequenced in a study of T cell responses to AZD1222 COVID-19 vaccine. Profiling relied on immunoSEQ multiplex PCR, and the TCRdb table lists in-frame clones only, not all of them. The sample yields 150,000 or so clones, 90% seen once. The sequencing used peripheral blood, collected on day 0 of AZD1222 vaccination. The source is an adult in good health. The CDR3 runs from the conserved cysteine through the conserved F or W. Fields, in order: clone size, J gene, V gene, D gene, CDR3 DNA, CDR3 protein. The D gene is left open where the match is weak. A row's size may be missing; if present it is once, few, many or a size class.

once | TRBJ1-1 | TRBV11-3 | NA | TGTGCCAGCAGCTGGATGGGGGGAGGAAACACTGAAGCTTTCTTT | CASSWMGGGNTEAFF
NA | TRBJ2-5 | TRBV5-4 | TRBD1 | TGTGCCAGCAGCTTAATGGCAGGGGGCGCGAAAGAGACCCAGTACTTC | CASSLMAGGAKETQYF
NA | TRBJ1-1 | TRBV7-2 | NA | TGTGCCAGCAGCCGTATCGGGGTTAGAACTGAAGCTTTCTTT | CASSRIGVRTEAFF
NA | TRBJ2-3 | TRBV4-2 | TRBD2 | TGTGCCAGCAGCCAAGAGGAGTCTAGCGGGGGGGTGGATACGCAGTATTTT | CASSQEESSGGVDTQYF
NA | TRBJ2-7 | TRBV10-1 | TRBD2 | TGCGCCAGCAGTGATCCCACTAGCGTCCACGAGCAGTACTTC | CASSDPTSVHEQYF
NA | TRBJ1-5 | TRBV6-2/TRBV6-3 | NA | TGTGCCAGCAGTCCCAACAGGGACCGGCAGCCCCAGCATTTT | CASSPNRDRQPQHF
NA | TRBJ1-5 | TRBV6-5 | TRBD1 | TGTGCCAGCAGTTACCCGACAGGGGAGAAACAGCCCCAGCATTTT | CASSYPTGEKQPQHF
NA | TRBJ2-7 | TRBV15 | TRBD2 | TGTGCCACCAGCAGGCATCCGGGGGGGGGCCTTCCCTACGAGCAGTACTTC | CATSRHPGGGLPYEQYF
NA | TRBJ2-5 | TRBV9 | TRBD1 | TGTGCCAGCAGCCCAGACAGGGTCCGGGAGACCCAGTACTTC | CASSPDRVRETQYF
NA | TRBJ2-1 | TRBV6-5 | NA | TGTGCCAGCAGTCGACGGACGGACTGGGAGCAGTTCTTC | CASSRRTDWEQFF
once | TRBJ1-4 | TRBV5-1 | TRBD1 | TGCGCCAGCAGCTATGGGACAGGGAACTTTGAAAAACTGTTTTTT | CASSYGTGNFEKLFF
NA | TRBJ2-1 | TRBV11-2 | TRBD2 | TGTGCCAGCAGCTTAGTAGGGACTAGCGGGCTCAACAATGAGCAGTTCTTC | CASSLVGTSGLNNEQFF
NA | TRBJ1-1 | TRBV20-1 | NA | TGCAGTAGGACAGTCACTGAAGCTTTCTTT | CSRTVTEAFF
NA | TRBJ1-1 | TRBV5-6 | NA | TGTGCCAGCAGTCGAATCCAGGGCTCGAACACTGAAGCTTTCTTT | CASSRIQGSNTEAFF
NA | TRBJ1-1 | TRBV3-1/TRBV3-2 | TRBD1 | TGTGCCAGCAGCCGTTACCCACGGACAGGGACCATGAACACTGAAGCTTTCTTT | CASSRYPRTGTMNTEAFF
NA | TRBJ2-7 | TRBV30 | NA | TGTGCCTGGAGCGCCGGAGGGGCCCCTTACGAGCAGTACTTC | CAWSAGGAPYEQYF
few | TRBJ1-4 | TRBV6-5 | NA | TGTGCCAGCAGTTACTTCGGGGCAACTAATGAAAAACTGTTTTTT | CASSYFGATNEKLFF
NA | TRBJ1-4 | TRBV12-3/TRBV12-4 | NA | TGTGCCAGCACTCGTAAAGGTTTCGGAAAACTGTTTTTT | CASTRKGFGKLFF
NA | TRBJ2-2 | TRBV7-8 | NA | TGTGCCAGCAGCTCCGGGGTCACCGGGGAGCTGTTTTTT | CASSSGVTGELFF
few | TRBJ2-2 | TRBV7-7 | NA | TGTGCTAGCAGCTTAAGACAGGCCGGGGAGCTGTTTTTT | CASSLRQAGELFF
NA | TRBJ2-6 | TRBV12-3/TRBV12-4 | NA | TGTGCCAGCAGTTTTGGGGCCAACGTCCTGACTTTC | CASSFGANVLTF
NA | TRBJ1-2 | TRBV6-5 | NA | TGTGCCACCACCCTCTCTTTCTATGGCTACACCTTC | CATTLSFYGYTF
NA | TRBJ1-2 | TRBV6-5 | TRBD1 | TGTGCCAGCAGGGACCCCGGGACAGGGGGCCGAGGCTACACCTTC | CASRDPGTGGRGYTF
NA | TRBJ2-7 | TRBV28 | NA | TGTGCCAGCAGTTTGGGCAGGGATTACGAGCAGTACTTC | CASSLGRDYEQYF
NA | TRBJ1-1 | TRBV12-3/TRBV12-4 | NA | TGTGCCAGCAGCCAGAACACTGAAGCTTTCTTT | CASSQNTEAFF
NA | TRBJ1-1 | TRBV6-2/TRBV6-3 | NA | TGTGCCAGCAGCCCCGCGGGGGCTGGTGAAGCTTTCTTT | CASSPAGAGEAFF
NA | TRBJ2-7 | TRBV19 | NA | TGTGCCAGTAGTATGCTGAGGGGATCGGACGAGCAGTACTTC | CASSMLRGSDEQYF
NA | TRBJ2-7 | TRBV6-2/TRBV6-3 | TRBD2 | TGTGCCAGCAGTTACCTAACTAGCGGGGCCGGAGAGCAGTACTTC | CASSYLTSGAGEQYF
NA | TRBJ2-1 | TRBV6-5 | NA | TGTGCCAGCAGTTACGAGCGGAACTCCTACAATGAGCAGTTCTTC | CASSYERNSYNEQFF
NA | TRBJ1-2 | TRBV7-8 | TRBD1 | TGTGCCAGCAGCTTAGTAGACAGGGACGTGACTGGCTACACCTTC | CASSLVDRDVTGYTF
NA | TRBJ1-6 | TRBV4-1 | NA | TGCGCCAGCAGCCGGATCCGCGCGTCCTATAATTCACCCCTCCACTTT | CASSRIRASYNSPLHF
NA | TRBJ2-7 | TRBV7-9 | NA | TGTGCCAGCAGCTTACGCTCAGGCTACGAGCAGTACTTC | CASSLRSGYEQYF
NA | TRBJ1-6 | TRBV9 | NA | TGTGCCAGCAGCGTATCCCCCGGACAGACCGATTCACCCCTCCACTTT | CASSVSPGQTDSPLHF
NA | TRBJ1-1 | TRBV5-1 | NA | TGCGCCAGCAGCACCGTAACAGAAGGGACTGAAGCTTTCTTT | CASSTVTEGTEAFF